This TCR beta chain originates from a study of ipilimumab plus nivolumab after autologous stem cell transplantation. The wider study: Patients received a median of about 5 ipilimumab and about 8 nivolumab doses. The DLBCL group included primary refractory and relapsed cases.

The repertoire was sequenced with immunoSEQ multiplex PCR; TCRdb's copy has only in-frame clones and lacks some. The sample lists 17,000 or so clones, about three quarters occurring once. Deletions cut 4 bases from V and 5 bases from J, with 8 bases between. The V gene's germline CDR1 is SNHLY and CDR2 FYNNEI. The CDR3 spans 13 residues. Patients got ipilimumab 1 mg/kg beginning 14 to 28 days post-transplant. Through week 26, nivolumab 3 mg/kg IV was given weeks 1, 4, 7, 10, then biweekly. This clone was detected only a few times. The receptor's source is a male donor with diffuse large B-cell lymphoma. This rearrangement joins TRBV2 to TRBJ2-2; D not resolved. The input for sequencing was PBMCs, taken in a trial of ipilimumab plus nivolumab as post-transplant consolidation. CDR3: CASSVRPTGELFF. The CDR3 DNA is TGTGCCAGCAGTGTCAGGCCAACCGGGGAGCTGTTTTTT.